What follows are 23 T cell receptor beta chains derived from one specimen sequenced in a study of vaccination effects on CD4 cells after COVID-19. Antigens of these TCRs are unknown. Assay: immunoSEQ multiplex PCR; the TCRdb copy retains only in-frame clones and omits some. Of 25,000 or so clones listed, roughly 70% are singletons. Sequencing in the ViraFEST assay came after antigen-specific CD4+ T cells had been expanded with viral peptide pools, which were used to stimulate PBMC. CD4+ T cells were isolated after roughly nine days of culture. Participants each got two BNT162b2 or mRNA-1273 vaccine doses. Sequencing was performed on CD4+ T cells from PBMCs cultured with SARS-CoV-2 spike peptides, taken after COVID-19 vaccination. The receptors stem from a human donor who received a COVID-19 vaccine.

CDR3 coding DNA: TGTGCCAGCAGCGTAGGGGACACCGGGGAGCTGTTTTTT. Residues: CASSVGDTGELFF. The chain links TRBV9 to TRBJ2-2, with D uncertain. CDR3 length equals 13 residues. The germline V gene encodes CDR1 SGDLS and CDR2 YYNGEE. Trimming shortened V by 0 bases and J by 3 bases, and 3 bases separated the two germline ends.

CDR3 region: CASSLPSGRRGNEQFF. The CDR3 nucleotides read TGCGCCAGCAGCCTACCCAGCGGGAGGCGAGGGAATGAGCAGTTCTTC. This rearrangement joins TRBV4-1 to TRBJ2-1, with 9 bases matching TRBD2. The CDR3 runs to 16 residues. The trim removed 4 bases at V and 7 bases at J, leaving 11 bases unmatched. Per germline, CDR1 MGHRA and CDR2 YSYEKL.

The chain recombines TRBV2 with TRBJ2-7; 11 bases align to TRBD1. This CDR3 spans 15 amino acids. J lost 7 bases, V lost 3 bases, and 8 bases had no gene match. CDR1 is SNHLY and CDR2 is FYNNEI in the germline V gene. The CDR3 coding sequence is TGTGCCAGCAGTGATCCGGACAGGGGGCTGGGGGAGCAGTACTTC. Amino acid sequence: CASSDPDRGLGEQYF. Full variable domain (remainder filled in from reference TRBV2 and TRBJ2-7): EPEVTQTPSHQVTQMGQEVILRCVPISNHLYFYWYRQILGQKVEFLVSFYNNEISEKSEIFDDQFSVERPDGSNFTLKIRSTKLEDSAMYFCASSDPDRGLGEQYFGPGTRLTVT.

The rearrangement uses TRBV9 and TRBJ1-2; D is ambiguous. V was pared by 0 bases and J by 4 bases, with 10 bases between. Germline V gives CDR1 SGDLS, CDR2 YYNGEE. There are 14 residues in the CDR3. The CDR3 DNA sequence: TGTGCCAGCAGCGTAGGGGGTCGATCCTATGGCTACACCTTC. Protein product: CASSVGGRSYGYTF. Full variable domain (missing parts from reference TRBV9 and TRBJ1-2): DSGVTQTPKHLITATGQRVTLRCSPRSGDLSVYWYQQSLDQGLQFLIQYYNGEERAKGNILERFSAQQFPDLHSELNLSSLELGDSALYFCASSVGGRSYGYTFGSGTRLTVV.

This clone was seen only a few times. This chain joins TRBV24-1 and TRBJ2-1, with 13 bases that match TRBD2. Germline CDR1 and CDR2: KGHDR and SFDVKD. V gave up 7 bases and J gave up 8 bases; unmatched junction bases: 10. This CDR3 comprises 16 residues. The CDR3 loop is CATSELLAGGPHEQFF. CDR3 nucleotide sequence: TGTGCCACCAGCGAATTACTAGCGGGGGGGCCCCATGAGCAGTTCTTC.

The CDR3 coding sequence is TGCGCCAGCAGCTTGGAAGTCAGGCGAGCCTACGAGCAGTACTTC. Translated: CASSLEVRRAYEQYF. This sequence joins TRBV5-1 and TRBJ2-7; no clear D. This CDR3 has 15 residues. The V end was cut by 0 bases, the J end by 2 bases, with 12 bases between. In germline, CDR1 is SGHRS, CDR2 YFSETQ.

J is TRBJ2-2 and V is TRBV4-1, with D possibly being TRBD1 (6 bases). The germline gives CDR1 MGHRA, CDR2 YSYEKL. This CDR3 has 17 residues. The V and J ends lost 4 bases and 6 bases respectively, with 21 bases between them. The CDR3 loop reads CASSRIGRGPSPGELFF. CDR3 in DNA: TGCGCCAGCAGCCGAATAGGCAGGGGACCTTCTCCCGGGGAGCTGTTTTTT.

J is TRBJ2-5 and V is TRBV6-5; D remains unclear. V was cut by 2 bases and J by 2 bases, with 12 bases left in between. The CDR3 has 15 residues. Germline V gene sequence: CDR1 MNHEY, CDR2 SVGAGI. CDR3 sequence: CASSYVGRGQETQYF. The CDR3 region has the DNA TGTGCCAGCAGTTACGTTGGGCGTGGTCAAGAGACCCAGTACTTC.

This clone has only a few counts. The chain has TRBV6-4 and TRBJ1-1, with D unclear. This CDR3 is built from 14 residues. Germline V gives CDR1 MRHNA, CDR2 SNTAGT. Trimming removed 5 bases at V and 4 bases at J, with 14 bases between. DNA of the CDR3: TGTGCCAGCAGTTTAAGCCCTCTCGGCACTGAAGCTTTCTTT. Translated, it gives CASSLSPLGTEAFF.

This clone appeared a single time. The chain joins TRBV25-1 to TRBJ2-1, with D perhaps TRBD2 (5 bases). The CDR3 is made up of 12 amino acids. Germline assignment: CDR1 MGHDK and CDR2 SYGVNS. V lost 3 bases and J 10 bases, leaving 10 bases between the germline ends. CDR3 loop: CASSDSSREQFF. The CDR3, as DNA: TGTGCCAGCAGTGATTCTAGCAGAGAGCAGTTCTTC.

V is TRBV6-4 and J is TRBJ2-3, with D tentatively TRBD1 (5 bases). The V end was cut by 11 bases, the J end by 2 bases, with 17 bases between. Germline V gene data show CDR1 as MRHNA and CDR2 as SNTAGT. The CDR3 consists of 14 residues. The CDR3 protein is CAGAVAGPTDTQYF. The CDR3 DNA sequence: TGTGCCGGAGCAGTGGCAGGGCCCACAGATACGCAGTATTTT.

This clone was picked up a small number of times. The rearrangement links TRBV6-4 to TRBJ2-3; TRBD2 matches 10 bases. Per the germline V gene, CDR1 is MRHNA and CDR2 is SNTAGT. The V gene end was trimmed by 2 bases and the J gene end by 4 bases; junction bases not matched to a gene: 6. CDR3 length: 16 amino acids. CDR3 coding DNA: TGTGCCAGCAGTGACGGAGCGGGGGGGCCATCAGATACGCAGTATTTT. This encodes CASSDGAGGPSDTQYF.

The rearrangement joins TRBV7-2 to TRBJ2-3, with D possibly being TRBD2 (6 bases). The CDR3 is 15 residues long. Germline V gene lookup returns CDR1 SGHTA and CDR2 FQGNSA. With 0 bases removed from V and 5 bases from J, the gap between germline ends came to 12 bases. The CDR3 nucleotides are TGTGCCAGCAGCTTAGCTGCGGGGCCAGTAGATACGCAGTATTTT. This codes for CASSLAAGPVDTQYF.

The J gene is TRBJ2-5, the V gene TRBV3-1 (or the pseudogene TRBV3-2); TRBD2 aligns across 7 bases. V was pared by 3 bases and J by 3 bases, with 1 base of the junction left unmatched. The CDR3 extends over 13 amino acids. Germline CDR1 and CDR2: LGHDT and YNNKEL (reference sequence). The DNA for the CDR3 is TGTGCCAGCAGCCAGGGGGGGAAAGAGACCCAGTACTTC. Its translation is CASSQGGKETQYF.

The V call is TRBV7-2, the J call TRBJ1-4, with D tentatively TRBD1 (5 bases). Germline-derived CDR1 and CDR2 are SGHTA and FQGNSA. The V end was cut by 5 bases, the J end by 12 bases, with 13 bases between. The CDR3 has 12 residues. Written as DNA, the CDR3 is TGTGCCAGCAGCGCAAGCCTGGGGCAACTGTTTTTT. Translating it yields CASSASLGQLFF.

This clone has more than one count but fewer than ten. The chain is built from TRBV25-1 and TRBJ2-1; the D gene is possibly TRBD2 (6 bases). The length of the CDR3 is 15 residues. V was clipped by 6 bases and J by 6 bases, with 18 bases between them. The germline V gene has CDR1 MGHDK and CDR2 SYGVNS. The CDR3 DNA follows: TGTGCCAGCAGGAGTGCGGGACTCACCTCCAATGAGCAGTTCTTC. Translating it yields CASRSAGLTSNEQFF.

This clone has just one count. This sequence joins TRBV5-1 and TRBJ1-1; a weak D match, TRBD1 (5 bases). V shed 6 bases and J shed 6 bases, with 9 bases lying between them. Germline V gene lookup returns CDR1 SGHRS and CDR2 YFSETQ. The CDR3 is 11 amino acids. The CDR3 region is CASTWGAEAFF. In nucleotides, the CDR3 is TGCGCCAGCACCTGGGGCGCTGAAGCTTTCTTT.

This chain connects TRBV2 to TRBJ1-5, with 9 nucleotides matching TRBD1. CDR3 size: 14 residues. CDR1 is SNHLY, CDR2 FYNNEI, per germline. Unmatched junction bases numbered 7, after V lost 6 bases and J lost 7 bases. CDR3 loop: CASRETGGSQPQHF. The CDR3 DNA is TGTGCCAGCAGAGAGACAGGGGGAAGCCAGCCCCAGCATTTT. Together with reference TRBV2 and TRBJ1-5, the CDR3 gives the full variable domain: EPEVTQTPSHQVTQMGQEVILRCVPISNHLYFYWYRQILGQKVEFLVSFYNNEISEKSEIFDDQFSVERPDGSNFTLKIRSTKLEDSAMYFCASRETGGSQPQHFGDGTRLSIL.

For the CDR3, the DNA is TGCGCCAGCAGCCCCGGGACAGGGAATCAGCCCCAGCATTTT. It encodes CASSPGTGNQPQHF. The chain employs TRBV5-1 and TRBJ1-5; 9 nucleotides match TRBD1. The CDR3 covers 14 residues. Germline V gene data show CDR1 as SGHRS and CDR2 as YFSETQ. V lost 4 bases to trimming and J lost 4 bases; unmatched junction nucleotides: 3.

V usage is TRBV12-3 or TRBV12-4 and J usage is TRBJ1-4; D uncertain. This CDR3 contains 13 residues. The V end was cut by 8 bases, the J end by 3 bases, with 10 bases between. The DNA of the CDR3 is TGTGCCAGCGCCCAGGCTTCTAATGAAAAACTGTTTTTT. Amino acids: CASAQASNEKLFF.

The CDR3 spells CASSTRQGAANEKLFF. In DNA form, the CDR3 reads TGTGCCAGCAGCACACGACAGGGGGCGGCTAATGAAAAACTGTTTTTT. The genes are TRBV7-7 and TRBJ1-4; 10 nucleotides agree with TRBD1. Germline values: CDR1 SSHAT, CDR2 FNYEAQ (reference sequence). This CDR3 spans 16 amino acids. V gave up 5 bases and J gave up 3 bases; unmatched junction bases: 6.

The genes are TRBV27 and TRBJ1-2; 7 bases are shared with TRBD1. The length of the CDR3 is 16 residues. After removal of 2 bases from V and 5 bases from J, the junction contained 11 bases not matched to a gene. Germline V CDR1 and CDR2: MNHEY, SMNVEV (reference sequence). The CDR3 nucleotides read TGTGCCAGCAGTTTAACCAGGGGGGTTATCGATTATGGCTACACCTTC. Translation gives CASSLTRGVIDYGYTF.

The V call is TRBV6-5, the J call TRBJ1-6; D may be TRBD1 (5 bases). Per the germline V gene, CDR1 is MNHEY and CDR2 is SVGAGI. This CDR3 has 15 amino acids. V shed 0 bases and J shed 7 bases, with 10 bases lying between them. CDR3 bases: TGTGCCAGCAGTTACTCAGGCAGGGTCAATTCACCCCTCCACTTT. It is translated as CASSYSGRVNSPLHF.